These 3 T cell receptor beta chains were all obtained from the same sample, sequenced in a study of T cells in Graves' hyperthyroidism and ophthalmopathy. TCR beta CDR3 sequences were amplified from RNA transcripts. Using the HTBI primer set, a first-round RT-PCR was run on the TCR CDR3. TCRdb reprocessed the multiplex PCR reads via MiXCR and lists one record per CDR3 protein. The profile covers about 400,000 distinct CDR3 sequences, with about 14% appearing a single time and around 27% taken by the ten largest. The sample was blood. The receptors were sampled from a man aged 45 to 65 with Graves' ophthalmopathy.

This clonotype has at least ten counts. The chain carries TRBV30 and TRBJ1-1; weak D call: TRBD1 (5 bases). V was clipped by 4 bases and J by 2 bases, with 14 bases between them. There are 14 residues in the CDR3. CDR1 and CDR2 (germline): GTSNPN, SVGIG (reference sequence). CDR3 bases: TGTGCCTGGAAGGTGGGACCGGGAAACACTGAAGCTTTCTTT. It is translated as CAWKVGPGNTEAFF.

The genes are TRBV9 and TRBJ1-2; 9 bases line up with TRBD1. Germline V gene lookup returns CDR1 SGDLS and CDR2 YYNGEE. This CDR3 region has 16 residues. V dropped 0 bases and J dropped 0; count of bases not matched to a gene: 3. The CDR3 nucleotides read TGTGCCAGCAGCGTAGCCAGGGACAGGGCTAACTATGGCTACACCTTC. This encodes CASSVARDRANYGYTF.

In the case of this clonotype: A junction boundary mismatches the germline segment, possibly from a read error. This chain connects TRBV18 to TRBJ2-4, with D hard to call. This CDR3 is built from 16 residues. The germline CDR1 and CDR2 sequences are KGHSH and LQKENI. CDR3 DNA: TGTGTCAGCTCGCCCCAAGGCATAGCAGCCAAAAACATTCAGTACTTC. Translated: CVSSPQGIAAKNIQYF.